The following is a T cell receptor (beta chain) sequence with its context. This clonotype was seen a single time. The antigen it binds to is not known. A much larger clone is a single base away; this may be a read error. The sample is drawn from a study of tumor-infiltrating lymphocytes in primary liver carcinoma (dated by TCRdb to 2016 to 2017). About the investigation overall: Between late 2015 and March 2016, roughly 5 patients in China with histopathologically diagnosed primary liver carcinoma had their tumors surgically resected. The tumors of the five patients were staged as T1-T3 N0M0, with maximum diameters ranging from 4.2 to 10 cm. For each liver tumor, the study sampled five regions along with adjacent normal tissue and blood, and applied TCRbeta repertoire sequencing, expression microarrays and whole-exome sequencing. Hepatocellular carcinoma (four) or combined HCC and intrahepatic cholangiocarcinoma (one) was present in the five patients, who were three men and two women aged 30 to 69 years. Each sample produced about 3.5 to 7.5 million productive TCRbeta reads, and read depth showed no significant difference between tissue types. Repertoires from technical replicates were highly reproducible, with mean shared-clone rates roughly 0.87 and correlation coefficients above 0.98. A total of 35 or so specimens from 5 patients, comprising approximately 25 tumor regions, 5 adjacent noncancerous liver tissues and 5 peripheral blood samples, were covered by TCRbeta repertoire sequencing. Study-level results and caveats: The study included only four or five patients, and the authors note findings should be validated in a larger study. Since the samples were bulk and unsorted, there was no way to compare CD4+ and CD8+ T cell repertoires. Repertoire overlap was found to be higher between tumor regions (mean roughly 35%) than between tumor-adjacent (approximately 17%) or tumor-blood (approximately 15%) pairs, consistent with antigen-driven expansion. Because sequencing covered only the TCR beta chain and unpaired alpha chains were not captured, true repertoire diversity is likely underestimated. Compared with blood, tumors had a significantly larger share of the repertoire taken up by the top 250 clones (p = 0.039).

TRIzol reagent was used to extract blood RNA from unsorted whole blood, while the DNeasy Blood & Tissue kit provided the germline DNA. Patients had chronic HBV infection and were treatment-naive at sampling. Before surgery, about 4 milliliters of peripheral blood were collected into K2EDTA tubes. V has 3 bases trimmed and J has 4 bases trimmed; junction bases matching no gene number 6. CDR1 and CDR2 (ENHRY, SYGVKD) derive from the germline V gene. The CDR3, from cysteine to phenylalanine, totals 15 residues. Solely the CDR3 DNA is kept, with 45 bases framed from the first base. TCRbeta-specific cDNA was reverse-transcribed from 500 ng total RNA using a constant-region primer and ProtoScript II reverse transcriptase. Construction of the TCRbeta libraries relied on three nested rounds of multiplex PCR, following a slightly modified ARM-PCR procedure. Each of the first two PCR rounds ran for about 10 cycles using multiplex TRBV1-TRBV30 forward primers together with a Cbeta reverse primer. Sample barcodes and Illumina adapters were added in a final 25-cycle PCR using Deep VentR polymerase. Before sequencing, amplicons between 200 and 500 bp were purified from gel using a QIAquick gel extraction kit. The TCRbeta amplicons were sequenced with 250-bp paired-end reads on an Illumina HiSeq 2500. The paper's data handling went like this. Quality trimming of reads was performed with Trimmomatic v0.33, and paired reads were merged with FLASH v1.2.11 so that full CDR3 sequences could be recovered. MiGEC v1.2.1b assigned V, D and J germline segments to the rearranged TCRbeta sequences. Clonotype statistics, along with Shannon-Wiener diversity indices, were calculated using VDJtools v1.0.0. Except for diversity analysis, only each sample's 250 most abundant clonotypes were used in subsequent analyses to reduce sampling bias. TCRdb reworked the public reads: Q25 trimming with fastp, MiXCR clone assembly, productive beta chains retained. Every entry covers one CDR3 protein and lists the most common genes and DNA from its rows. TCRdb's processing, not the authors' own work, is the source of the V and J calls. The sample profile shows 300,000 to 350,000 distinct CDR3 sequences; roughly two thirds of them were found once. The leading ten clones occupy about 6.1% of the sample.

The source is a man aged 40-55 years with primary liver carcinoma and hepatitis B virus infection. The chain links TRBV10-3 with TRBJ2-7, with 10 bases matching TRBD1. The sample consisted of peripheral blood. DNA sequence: TGTGCCATCAGTGACCCGGACAGGGGGGAGTACGAGCAGTACTTC. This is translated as CAISDPDRGEYEQYF.